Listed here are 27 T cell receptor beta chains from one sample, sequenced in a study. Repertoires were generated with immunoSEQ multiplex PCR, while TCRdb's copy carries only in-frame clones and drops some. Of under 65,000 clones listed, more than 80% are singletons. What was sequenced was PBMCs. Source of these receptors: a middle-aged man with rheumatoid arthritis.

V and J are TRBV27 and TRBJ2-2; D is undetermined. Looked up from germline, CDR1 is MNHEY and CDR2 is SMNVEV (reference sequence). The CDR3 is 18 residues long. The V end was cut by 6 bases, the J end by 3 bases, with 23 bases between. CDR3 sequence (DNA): TGTGCCAGCAGCCCACCCTCGCGAGAGGCGCATCACACCGGGGAGCTGTTTTTT. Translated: CASSPPSREAHHTGELFF.

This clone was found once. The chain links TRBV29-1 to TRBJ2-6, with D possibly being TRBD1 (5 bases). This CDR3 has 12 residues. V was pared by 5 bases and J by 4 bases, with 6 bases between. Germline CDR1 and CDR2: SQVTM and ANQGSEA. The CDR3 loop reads CSVRQGANVLTF. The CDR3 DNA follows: TGCAGCGTTAGACAGGGGGCCAACGTCCTGACTTTC.

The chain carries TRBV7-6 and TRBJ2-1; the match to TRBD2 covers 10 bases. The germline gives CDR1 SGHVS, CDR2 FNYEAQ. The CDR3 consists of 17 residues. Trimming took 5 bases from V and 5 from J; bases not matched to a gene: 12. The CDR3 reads CASSTFLAAGGNNEQFF. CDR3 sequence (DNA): TGTGCCAGCAGCACTTTTTTGGCAGCGGGGGGGAACAATGAGCAGTTCTTC.

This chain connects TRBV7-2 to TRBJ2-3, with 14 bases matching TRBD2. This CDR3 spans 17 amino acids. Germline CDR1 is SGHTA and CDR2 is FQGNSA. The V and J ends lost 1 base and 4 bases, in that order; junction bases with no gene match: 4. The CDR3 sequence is CASSLDRTSGRSDTQYF. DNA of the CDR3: TGTGCCAGCAGCTTAGATAGGACTAGCGGGAGGTCAGATACGCAGTATTTT.

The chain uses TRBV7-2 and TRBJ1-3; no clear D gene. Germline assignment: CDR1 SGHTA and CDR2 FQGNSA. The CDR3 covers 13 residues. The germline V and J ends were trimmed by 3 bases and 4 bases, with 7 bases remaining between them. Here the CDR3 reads CASSFFSGNTIYF. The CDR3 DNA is TGTGCCAGCAGCTTTTTCTCGGGAAACACCATATATTTT.

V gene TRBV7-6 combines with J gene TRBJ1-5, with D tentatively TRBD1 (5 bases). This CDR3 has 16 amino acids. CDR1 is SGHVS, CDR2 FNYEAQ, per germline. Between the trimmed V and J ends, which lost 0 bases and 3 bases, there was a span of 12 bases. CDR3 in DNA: TGTGCCAGCAGCTTAGCGGGCCAGGGTAACAATCAGCCCCAGCATTTT. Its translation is CASSLAGQGNNQPQHF.

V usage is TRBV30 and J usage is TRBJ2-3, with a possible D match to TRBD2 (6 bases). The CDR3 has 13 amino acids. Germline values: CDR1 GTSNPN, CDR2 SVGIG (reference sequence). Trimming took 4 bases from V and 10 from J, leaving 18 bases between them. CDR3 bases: TGTGCCTGGAATGGGCCTGCGGGGATTGCGCAGTATTTT. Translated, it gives CAWNGPAGIAQYF.

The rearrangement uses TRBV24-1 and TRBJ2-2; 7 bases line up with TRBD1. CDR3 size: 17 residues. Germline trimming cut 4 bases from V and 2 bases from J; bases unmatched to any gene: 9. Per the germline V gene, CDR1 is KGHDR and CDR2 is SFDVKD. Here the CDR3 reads CATSDTLGTDNTGELFF. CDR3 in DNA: TGTGCCACCAGTGACACACTAGGGACAGATAACACCGGGGAGCTGTTTTTT.

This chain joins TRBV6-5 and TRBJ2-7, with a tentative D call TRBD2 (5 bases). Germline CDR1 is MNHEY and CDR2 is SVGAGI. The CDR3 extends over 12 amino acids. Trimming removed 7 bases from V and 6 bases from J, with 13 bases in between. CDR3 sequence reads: CASKSSGFEQYF. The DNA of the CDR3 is TGTGCCAGCAAGTCCTCGGGATTCGAGCAGTACTTC.

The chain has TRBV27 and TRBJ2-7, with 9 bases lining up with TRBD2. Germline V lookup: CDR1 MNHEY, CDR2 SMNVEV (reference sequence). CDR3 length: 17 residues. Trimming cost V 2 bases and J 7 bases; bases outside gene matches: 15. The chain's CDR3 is CASSLPGLATRPGEQYF. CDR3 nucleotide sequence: TGTGCCAGCAGTTTACCGGGACTAGCAACCCGTCCGGGGGAGCAGTACTTC.

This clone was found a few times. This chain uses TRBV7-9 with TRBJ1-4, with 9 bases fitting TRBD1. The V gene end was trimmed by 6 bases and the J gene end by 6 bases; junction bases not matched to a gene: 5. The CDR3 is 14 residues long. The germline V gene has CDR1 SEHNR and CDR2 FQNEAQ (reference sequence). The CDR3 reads CASSRDRADEKLFF. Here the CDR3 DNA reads TGTGCCAGCAGTCGGGACAGGGCGGATGAAAAACTGTTTTTT. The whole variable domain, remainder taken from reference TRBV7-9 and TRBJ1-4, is DTGVSQNPRHKITKRGQNVTFRCDPISEHNRLYWYRQTLGQGPEFLTYFQNEAQLEKSRLLSDRFSAERPKGSFSTLEIQRTEQGDSAMYLCASSRDRADEKLFFGSGTQLSVL.

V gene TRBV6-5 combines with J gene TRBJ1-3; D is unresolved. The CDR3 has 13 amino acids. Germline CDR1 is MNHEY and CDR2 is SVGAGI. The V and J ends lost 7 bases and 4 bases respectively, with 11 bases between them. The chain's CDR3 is CASTSPRGNTIYF. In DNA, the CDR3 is TGTGCCAGCACCTCTCCCCGGGGAAACACCATATATTTT.

In DNA, the CDR3 is TGTGCCAGCAGCCCCAGACAGGGGAAGAACACTGAAGCTTTCTTT. Its translation: CASSPRQGKNTEAFF. The chain carries TRBV9 and TRBJ1-1, with TRBD1 matching 8 bases. The length of the CDR3 is 15 residues. CDR1 is SGDLS, CDR2 YYNGEE, per germline. With V trimmed by 4 bases and J by 1 base, 6 bases remained unmatched.

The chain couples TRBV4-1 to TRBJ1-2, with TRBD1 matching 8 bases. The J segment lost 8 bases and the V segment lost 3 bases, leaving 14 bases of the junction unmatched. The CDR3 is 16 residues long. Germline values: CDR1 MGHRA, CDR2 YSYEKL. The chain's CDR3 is CASSQPRTGISGGYTF. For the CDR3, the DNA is TGCGCCAGCAGCCAGCCGCGGACAGGGATCTCTGGAGGCTACACCTTC.

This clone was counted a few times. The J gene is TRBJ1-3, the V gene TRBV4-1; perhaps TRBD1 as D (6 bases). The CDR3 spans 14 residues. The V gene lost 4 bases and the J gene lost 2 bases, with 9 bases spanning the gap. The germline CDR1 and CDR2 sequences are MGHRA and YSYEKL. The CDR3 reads CASSPQGAGNTIYF. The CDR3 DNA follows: TGCGCCAGCAGCCCACAGGGAGCTGGAAACACCATATATTTT.

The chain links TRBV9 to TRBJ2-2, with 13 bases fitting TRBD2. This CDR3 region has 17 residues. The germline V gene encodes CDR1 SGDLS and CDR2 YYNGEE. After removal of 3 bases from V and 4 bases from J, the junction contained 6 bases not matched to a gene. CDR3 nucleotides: TGTGCCAGCAGCGCCATCGGACTAGCGGGGGTCACCGGGGAGCTGTTTTTT. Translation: CASSAIGLAGVTGELFF.

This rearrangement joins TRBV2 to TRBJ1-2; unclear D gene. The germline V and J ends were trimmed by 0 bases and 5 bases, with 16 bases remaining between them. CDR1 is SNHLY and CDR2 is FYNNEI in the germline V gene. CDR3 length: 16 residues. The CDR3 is CASSEALRRWAYGYTF. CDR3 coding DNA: TGTGCCAGCAGTGAAGCGCTTAGGAGGTGGGCGTATGGCTACACCTTC. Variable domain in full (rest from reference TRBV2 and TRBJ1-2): EPEVTQTPSHQVTQMGQEVILRCVPISNHLYFYWYRQILGQKVEFLVSFYNNEISEKSEIFDDQFSVERPDGSNFTLKIRSTKLEDSAMYFCASSEALRRWAYGYTFGSGTRLTVV.

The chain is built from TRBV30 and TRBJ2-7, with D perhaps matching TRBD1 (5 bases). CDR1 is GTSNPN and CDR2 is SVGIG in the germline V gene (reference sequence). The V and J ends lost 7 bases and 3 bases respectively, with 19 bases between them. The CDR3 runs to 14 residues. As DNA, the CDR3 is TGTGCCTTCTCAGGGCGTCAGGGATTCTACGAGCAGTACTTC. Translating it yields CAFSGRQGFYEQYF.

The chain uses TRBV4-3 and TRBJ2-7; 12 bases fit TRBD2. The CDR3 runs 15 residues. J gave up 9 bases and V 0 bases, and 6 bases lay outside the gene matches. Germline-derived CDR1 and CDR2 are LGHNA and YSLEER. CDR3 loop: CASSQDRTSGTGQYF. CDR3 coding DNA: TGCGCCAGCAGCCAAGATAGGACTAGCGGGACTGGGCAGTACTTC.

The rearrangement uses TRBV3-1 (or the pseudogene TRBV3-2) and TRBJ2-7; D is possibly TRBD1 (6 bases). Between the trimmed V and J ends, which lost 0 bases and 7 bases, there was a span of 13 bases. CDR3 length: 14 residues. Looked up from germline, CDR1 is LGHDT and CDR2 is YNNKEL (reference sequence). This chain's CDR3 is CASSQDRGSGEQYF. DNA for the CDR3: TGTGCCAGCAGCCAAGACAGGGGCTCAGGGGAGCAGTACTTC.

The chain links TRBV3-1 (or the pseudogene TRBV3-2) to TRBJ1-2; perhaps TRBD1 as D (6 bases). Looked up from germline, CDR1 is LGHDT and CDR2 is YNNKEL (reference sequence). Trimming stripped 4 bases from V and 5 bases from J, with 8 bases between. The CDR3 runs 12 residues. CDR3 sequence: CASSPGQYGYTF. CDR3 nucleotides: TGTGCCAGCAGCCCTGGACAGTATGGCTACACCTTC.

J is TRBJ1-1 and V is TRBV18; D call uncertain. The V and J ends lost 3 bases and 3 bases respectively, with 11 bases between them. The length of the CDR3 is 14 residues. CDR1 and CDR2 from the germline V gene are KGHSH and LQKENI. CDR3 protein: CASSPLGQDTEAFF. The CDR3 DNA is TGTGCCAGCTCACCGCTCGGCCAAGACACTGAAGCTTTCTTT.

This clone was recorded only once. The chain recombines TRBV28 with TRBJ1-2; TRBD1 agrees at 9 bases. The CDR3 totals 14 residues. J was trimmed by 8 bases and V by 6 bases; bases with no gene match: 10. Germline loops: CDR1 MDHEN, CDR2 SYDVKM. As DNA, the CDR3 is TGTGCCAGCAGCACATTGGGACAGGGCGGCGGCTACACCTTC. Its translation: CASSTLGQGGGYTF.

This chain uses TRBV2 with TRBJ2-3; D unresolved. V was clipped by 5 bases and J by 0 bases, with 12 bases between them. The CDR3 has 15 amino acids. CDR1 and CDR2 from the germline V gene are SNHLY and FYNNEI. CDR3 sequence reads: CASSPMTSSTDTQYF. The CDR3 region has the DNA TGTGCCAGCAGTCCTATGACCTCTAGCACAGATACGCAGTATTTT.

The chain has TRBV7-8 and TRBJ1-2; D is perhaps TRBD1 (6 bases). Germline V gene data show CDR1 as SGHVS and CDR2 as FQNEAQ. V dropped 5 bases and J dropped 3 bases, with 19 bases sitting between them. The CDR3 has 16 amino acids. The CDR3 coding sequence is TGTGCCAGCAGCCCCGAGGGGCAGGGGTCTTACTATGGCTACACCTTC. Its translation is CASSPEGQGSYYGYTF.

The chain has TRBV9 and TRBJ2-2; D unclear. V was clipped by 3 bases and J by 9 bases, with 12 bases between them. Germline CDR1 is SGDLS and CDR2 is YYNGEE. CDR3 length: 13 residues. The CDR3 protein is CASSGGGPWELFF. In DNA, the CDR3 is TGTGCCAGCAGCGGCGGCGGTCCGTGGGAGCTGTTTTTT.

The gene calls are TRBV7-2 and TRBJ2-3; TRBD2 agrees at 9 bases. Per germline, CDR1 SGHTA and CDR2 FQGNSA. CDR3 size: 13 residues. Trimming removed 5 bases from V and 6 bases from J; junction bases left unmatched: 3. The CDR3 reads CASSPGTSDTQYF. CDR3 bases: TGTGCCAGCAGCCCCGGGACTAGCGATACGCAGTATTTT.